Detailed here is one TCR beta chain. Antigen specificity is unknown. A multiplex PCR was run with 60 Vbeta primers and 13 Jbeta primers. Clones were read by immunoSEQ multiplex PCR, and TCRdb kept only the in-frame ones, dropping some. The table lists around 100,000 clones, roughly three quarters of them singletons. V lost 5 bases to trimming and J lost 3 bases; unmatched junction nucleotides: 5. The length of the CDR3 is 15 residues. Germline lookup yields CDR1 SEHNR and CDR2 FQNEAQ (reference sequence). This record belongs to a study of cytomegalovirus exposure and HLA in healthy donors. Findings of the study overall: Previous analysis showed most TCR beta V segments were productive about 90% or about 30% of the time. One variant, a missense change in DCLRE1C, was linked in a later analysis to TCR beta V- and J-gene trimming.

The donors were healthy bone marrow donors. V and J are TRBV7-9 and TRBJ1-3; 9 bases line up with TRBD1. This sequence originates from a woman between 18 and 29 years old in good health and CMV-seropositive. The sequencing input was PBMCs. The CDR3 sequence is CASSPWTGDGNTIYF. DNA for the CDR3: TGTGCCAGCAGCCCGTGGACAGGGGATGGAAACACCATATATTTT.